Described below is a single T cell receptor beta chain sequence and its context. As yet, its antigen is unknown. The CDR3 has 18 amino acids. Germline-derived CDR1 and CDR2 are SGHDT and YYEEEE. Trimming at V came to 4 bases and at J to 4 bases, leaving 19 bases not matched to a gene. PCR used 60 Vbeta primers and 13 Jbeta primers. TCRdb keeps only in-frame clones here, not all; method: immunoSEQ multiplex PCR. The table has 150,000 to 200,000 clones, 75% to 85% seen once. This specimen comes from a study of cytomegalovirus exposure and HLA in healthy donors. On the study more broadly: Out of roughly 170 million T cells, an earlier analysis found 117 million unique TCR beta sequences in total. Regarding the study as a whole: Analyses of presence/absence relied on an assumption of roughly uniform sequencing depth across donors. In a later analysis, at a false discovery rate of 0.05, 16,951 TCR beta sequences matched HLA alleles.

This clonotype originated in a male donor in good health and CMV-seropositive. Material: PBMCs. The rearrangement uses TRBV5-6 and TRBJ1-2; 7 bases are shared with TRBD1. CDR3 nucleotides: TGTGCCAGCAGCCACCCCGGGACAGAATACCCTGTTGGCTATGGCTACACCTTC. Translating gives CASSHPGTEYPVGYGYTF.